These 4 T cell receptor beta chains share one sample of origin, sequenced in a study of regulatory T cells in long-lasting Graves disease (TCRdb year 2021). Libraries were constructed by multiplex PCR. Reads for this sample came from an Illumina HiSeq 4000. CDR3 regions were amplified by Arm-PCR with iRepertoire HTBI primers to construct TCR beta libraries. In-frame beta chains were kept once TCRdb had trimmed the public reads at Q25 with fastp and called clones with MiXCR. Identical CDR3 protein sequences are pooled into one entry, listed with their most common genes and DNA. Present in this sample are some 410,000 distinct CDR3 sequences, roughly 17% of which were seen just once. About 10% of the sample is in the top ten clones. The sample's time point, from its label and the paper: newly diagnosed GD, antithyroid drugs for less than 3 months. RNA was extracted from PBMCs in TRIzol for both TCR sequencing and RNA sequencing.

This sample was shared with a second study, whose subject was T cells in Graves' hyperthyroidism and ophthalmopathy.

Sequences were derived from peripheral blood mononuclear cells (PBMCs), sampled at new diagnosis, from a patient treated with antithyroid drugs. The receptors derive from a woman aged 25 to 39 with Graves disease. Donor details come from another sample of the same person, matched by shared clones.

This clonotype was counted many times. This rearrangement joins TRBV6-5 to TRBJ2-2; 11 bases agree with TRBD2. CDR1 MNHEY and CDR2 SVGAGI come from the germline V gene. V gave up 2 bases and J gave up 1 base; unmatched junction bases: 9. This CDR3 has 19 residues. CDR3 sequence (DNA): TGTGCCAGCAGTTACGCGGGGGGACTAGCGGTTCAGAACACCGGGGAGCTGTTTTTT. Its protein product is CASSYAGGLAVQNTGELFF.

This clonotype was observed many times. The gene calls are TRBV30 and TRBJ2-2, with a possible D match to TRBD1 (5 bases). The germline V and J ends were trimmed by 0 bases and 0 bases, with 11 bases remaining between them. Germline V gives CDR1 GTSNPN, CDR2 SVGIG (reference sequence). CDR3 length: 16 amino acids. The CDR3 DNA follows: TGTGCCTGGAGTGTCCCGAGGACATCGAACACCGGGGAGCTGTTTTTT. Protein sequence: CAWSVPRTSNTGELFF.

This clonotype was observed at least ten times. V gene TRBV20-1 combines with J gene TRBJ2-7; D is possibly TRBD1 or TRBD2 (5 bases each). This CDR3 is built from 13 residues. V was clipped by 2 bases and J by 2 bases, with 10 bases between them. Germline CDR1 reads DFQATT; CDR2 reads SNEGSKA (reference sequence). The CDR3 region is CSARFQGPYEQYF. CDR3 DNA sequence: TGCAGTGCTAGATTCCAGGGACCCTACGAGCAGTACTTC.

V usage is TRBV4-2 and J usage is TRBJ2-1, with TRBD2 matching over 8 bases. The CDR3 length is 15 residues. Germline values: CDR1 LGHNA, CDR2 YNFKEQ. Trimming cost V 0 bases and J 7 bases; bases outside gene matches: 5. The CDR3 DNA follows: TGTGCCAGCAGCCAAGATCCAGCGGGAGATAATGAGCAGTTCTTC. Encoded protein: CASSQDPAGDNEQFF.